This TCR beta chain was retrieved from a study of shared clonotypes between healthy human individuals. With respect to this clone: Antigen: not known.

Healthy adults negative for HIV, lacking recent acute infections or vaccinations, served as donors. Every one of the donors was a Caucasian adult that lived in Nashville, Tennessee. Study-wide findings and caveats: In contrast to clonotypes shared by all four donors, non-shared clonotypes had lower generation probabilities.

The CDR3 covers 14 residues. Germline values: CDR1 SGHRS, CDR2 YFSETQ. Trimming removed 1 base from V and 3 bases from J; junction bases left unmatched: 1. The protocol was immunoSEQ multiplex PCR, while the TCRdb copy is restricted to in-frame clones and leaves out a portion. The table lists about 1.5 million clones, roughly 98% of them singletons. The chain is built from TRBV5-1 and TRBJ2-7; TRBD2 aligns across 10 bases. The TCR comes from a young man in good health. Sequences were obtained from naive CD4+ T cells sorted from blood. The subset here: CD45RA+ positively selected. The CDR3 DNA is TGCGCCAGCAGCTTGTGGACTAGCGGCTACGAGCAGTACTTC. Protein product: CASSLWTSGYEQYF.